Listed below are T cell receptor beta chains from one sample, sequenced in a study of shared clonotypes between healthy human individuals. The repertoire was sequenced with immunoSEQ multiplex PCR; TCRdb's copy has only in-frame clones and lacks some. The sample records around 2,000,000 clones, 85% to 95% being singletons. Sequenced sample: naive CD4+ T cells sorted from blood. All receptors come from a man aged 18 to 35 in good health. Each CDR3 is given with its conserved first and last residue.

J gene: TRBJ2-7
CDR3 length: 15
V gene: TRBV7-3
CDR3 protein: CASSPQGWGPYEQYF

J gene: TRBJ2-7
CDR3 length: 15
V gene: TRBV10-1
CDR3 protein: CASSESDGSINEQYF

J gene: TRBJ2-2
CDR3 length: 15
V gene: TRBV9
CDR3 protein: CASSVDGVVTGELFF

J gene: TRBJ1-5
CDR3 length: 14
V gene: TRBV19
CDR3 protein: CASHGQGGNQPQHF

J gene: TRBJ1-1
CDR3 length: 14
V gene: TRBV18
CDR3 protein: CASSPPEGRTEAFF

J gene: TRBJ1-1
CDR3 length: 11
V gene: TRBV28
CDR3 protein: CASSQDRTPFF

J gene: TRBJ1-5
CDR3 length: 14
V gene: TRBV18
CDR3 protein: CASQGQIDNQPQHF

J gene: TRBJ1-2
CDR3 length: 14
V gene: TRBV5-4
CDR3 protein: CASSSGPSNYGYTF

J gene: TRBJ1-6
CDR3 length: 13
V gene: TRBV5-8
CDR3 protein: CASGILYNSPLHF

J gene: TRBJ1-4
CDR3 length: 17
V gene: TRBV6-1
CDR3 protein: CASSEVDRTGGFEKLFF

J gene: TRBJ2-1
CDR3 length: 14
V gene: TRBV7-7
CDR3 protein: CASSPGTSGSRQFF

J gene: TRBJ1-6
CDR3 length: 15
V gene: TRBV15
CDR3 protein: CATSRKDGEDSPLHF

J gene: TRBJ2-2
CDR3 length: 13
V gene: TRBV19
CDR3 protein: CASSIGGTGELFF

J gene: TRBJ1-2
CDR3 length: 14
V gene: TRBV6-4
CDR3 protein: CASSQTGGISGYTF

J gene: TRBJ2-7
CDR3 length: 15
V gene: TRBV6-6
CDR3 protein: CASSPQLAGSYEQYF

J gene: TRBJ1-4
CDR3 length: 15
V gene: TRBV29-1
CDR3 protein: CSVEWGRATNEKLFF

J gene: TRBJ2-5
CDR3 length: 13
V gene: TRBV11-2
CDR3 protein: CASSSTGGLTQYF

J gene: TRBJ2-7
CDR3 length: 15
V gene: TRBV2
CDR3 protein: CASADDVSSSYEQYF

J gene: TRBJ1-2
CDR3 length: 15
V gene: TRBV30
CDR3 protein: CAWSVPSAGHYGYTF

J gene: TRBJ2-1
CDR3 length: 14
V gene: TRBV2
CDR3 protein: CASSWTSGTNEQFF

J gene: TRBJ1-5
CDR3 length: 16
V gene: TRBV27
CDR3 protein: CASSSAGGISNQPQHF

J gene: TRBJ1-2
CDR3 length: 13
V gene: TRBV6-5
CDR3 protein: CASSYSGFAGYTF

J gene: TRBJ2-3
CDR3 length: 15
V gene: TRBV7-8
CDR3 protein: CASSRFSQNTDTQYF

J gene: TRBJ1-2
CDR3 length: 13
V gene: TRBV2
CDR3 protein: CASRPDPNYGYTF

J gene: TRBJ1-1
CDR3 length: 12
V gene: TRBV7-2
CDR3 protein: CASSRLNTEAFF

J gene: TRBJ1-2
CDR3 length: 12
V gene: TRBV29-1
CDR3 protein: CSVADKTYGYTF

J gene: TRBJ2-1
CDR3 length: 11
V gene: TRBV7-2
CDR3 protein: CASSLFNEQFF

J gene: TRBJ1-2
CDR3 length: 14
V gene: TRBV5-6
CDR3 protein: CASSLEDNYYGYTF

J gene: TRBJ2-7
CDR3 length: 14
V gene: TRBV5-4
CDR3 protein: CASSLSGRVHEQYF

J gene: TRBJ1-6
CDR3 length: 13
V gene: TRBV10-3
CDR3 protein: CAISNLSNSPLHF

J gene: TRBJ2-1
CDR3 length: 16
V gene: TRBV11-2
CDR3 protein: CASGYRRLGLYNEQFF

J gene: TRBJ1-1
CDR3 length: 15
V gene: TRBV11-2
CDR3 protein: CASSLYAGGVTEAFF

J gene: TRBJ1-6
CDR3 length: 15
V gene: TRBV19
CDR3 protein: CASTMGETVNSPLHF

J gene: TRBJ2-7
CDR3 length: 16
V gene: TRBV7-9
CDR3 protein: CASSLGDRKSSYEQYF

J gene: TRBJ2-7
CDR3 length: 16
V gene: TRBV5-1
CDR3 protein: CASSLAGDRASYEQYF

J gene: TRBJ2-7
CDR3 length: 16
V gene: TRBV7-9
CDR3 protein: CASSFGGTASSYEQYF

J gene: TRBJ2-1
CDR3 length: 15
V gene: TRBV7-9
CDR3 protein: CASSTIAGSYNEQFF